The rows below give T cell receptor beta chains drawn from one sample of a study of blood T cell repertoires in COVID-19. Only in-frame clones appear in the TCRdb table, and some are missing; sequencing was by immunoSEQ multiplex PCR. The sample lists a few hundred thousand clones, approximately 83% occurring once. Sequenced: peripheral blood. The receptor set was obtained from a person aged 70 to 80 with COVID-19, enrolled during active disease. CDR3s include the opening cysteine and the closing phenylalanine or tryptophan. The order of the fields is clone size, V gene, J gene, D gene, CDR3 length, CDR3 protein, CDR3 DNA. The D gene is left open where the match is weak. Size values are once, few and many counts, or a class for expanded clones, and some rows have none.

size: .
V: TRBV12-2
J: TRBJ2-2
D: .
length: 16
CDR3: CASRLGGGVSSGELFF
DNA: TGTGCAAGTCGCTTAGGCGGCGGGGTATCATCCGGGGAGCTGTTTTTT

size: once
V: TRBV11-2
J: TRBJ1-6
D: TRBD1
length: 15
CDR3: CASRQVQGVGSPLHF
DNA: TGTGCCAGCAGACAAGTCCAGGGGGTGGGTTCACCCCTCCACTTT

size: .
V: TRBV11-2
J: TRBJ2-5
D: .
length: 15
CDR3: CASSLEWQGGETQYF
DNA: TGTGCCAGCAGCTTAGAATGGCAGGGAGGAGAGACCCAGTACTTC

size: .
V: TRBV4-3
J: TRBJ1-6
D: .
length: 15
CDR3: CASSQEANINSPLHF
DNA: TGCGCCAGCAGCCAAGAGGCCAATATTAATTCACCCCTCCACTTT

size: once
V: TRBV28
J: TRBJ2-4
D: .
length: 13
CDR3: CASSQPDLSIQYF
DNA: TGTGCCAGCAGTCAACCGGACTTAAGCATTCAGTACTTC

size: .
V: TRBV7-2
J: TRBJ2-5
D: TRBD2
length: 15
CDR3: CASSLGGSGVETQYF
DNA: TGTGCCAGCAGCTTAGGAGGTAGCGGGGTGGAGACCCAGTACTTC

size: .
V: TRBV11-2
J: TRBJ2-1
D: TRBD2
length: 16
CDR3: CASSLGASGRTDEQFF
DNA: TGTGCCAGCAGCCTGGGGGCTAGCGGGAGGACCGATGAGCAGTTCTTC

size: .
V: TRBV9
J: TRBJ2-1
D: TRBD2
length: 14
CDR3: CASSVAREGEEQFF
DNA: TGTGCCAGCAGCGTAGCCCGGGAGGGGGAAGAGCAGTTCTTC

size: many
V: TRBV28
J: TRBJ1-6
D: .
length: 14
CDR3: CASSFGGGNSPLHF
DNA: TGTGCCAGCAGTTTTGGCGGCGGAAATTCACCCCTCCACTTT

size: .
V: TRBV5-8
J: TRBJ1-5
D: .
length: 15
CDR3: CASSHAKIVRQPQHF
DNA: TGTGCCAGCAGCCATGCCAAGATTGTGAGGCAGCCCCAGCATTTT

size: .
V: TRBV28
J: TRBJ1-1
D: .
length: 15
CDR3: CASSSGTRMNTEAFF
DNA: TGTGCCAGCAGTTCGGGAACAAGGATGAACACTGAAGCTTTCTTT

size: .
V: TRBV7-8
J: TRBJ2-7
D: TRBD2
length: 15
CDR3: CASSLAFGGAYEQYF
DNA: TGTGCCAGCAGCTTAGCGTTCGGGGGGGCCTACGAGCAGTACTTC

size: .
V: TRBV7-9
J: TRBJ2-5
D: TRBD1
length: 15
CDR3: CASSDRQGRQETQYF
DNA: TGTGCCAGCAGCGATCGACAGGGCCGCCAAGAGACCCAGTACTTC

size: .
V: TRBV21-1
J: TRBJ1-3
D: .
length: 15
CDR3: CASSGRGSPGNTIYF
DNA: TGTGCCAGCAGCGGTCGGGGATCTCCTGGAAACACCATATATTTT

size: .
V: TRBV5-1
J: TRBJ1-1
D: TRBD1
length: 14
CDR3: CASSSSGGNTEAFF
DNA: TGCGCCAGCAGCTCCTCAGGGGGGAACACTGAAGCTTTCTTT

size: .
V: TRBV7-2
J: TRBJ1-6
D: TRBD1
length: 13
CDR3: CASSQGASSPLHF
DNA: TGTGCCAGCAGCCAGGGGGCGAGTTCACCCCTCCACTTT

size: .
V: TRBV30
J: TRBJ2-1
D: TRBD1
length: 11
CDR3: CAWGTGRYQFF
DNA: TGTGCCTGGGGGACAGGGCGATATCAGTTCTTC

size: .
V: TRBV19
J: TRBJ1-1
D: .
length: 13
CDR3: CACPETPNTEAFF
DNA: TGTGCCTGTCCTGAGACACCGAACACTGAAGCTTTCTTT

size: .
V: TRBV7-8
J: TRBJ1-3
D: TRBD1
length: 17
CDR3: CASSFGDRFSSGNTIYF
DNA: TGTGCCAGCAGCTTCGGGGACAGGTTTAGCTCTGGAAACACCATATATTTT

size: .
V: TRBV30
J: TRBJ1-5
D: .
length: 15
CDR3: CAWGSGTHSNQPQHF
DNA: TGTGCCTGGGGCTCTGGGACACATAGCAATCAGCCCCAGCATTTT

size: .
V: TRBV6-6
J: TRBJ1-2
D: .
length: 13
CDR3: CASRIRKRDGYTF
DNA: TGTGCCAGCAGGATACGGAAGCGGGATGGCTACACCTTC

size: .
V: TRBV11-3
J: TRBJ2-1
D: .
length: 17
CDR3: CASSLGASGELYNEQFF
DNA: TGTGCCAGCAGCTTAGGGGCCTCGGGAGAGTTATACAATGAGCAGTTCTTC

size: few
V: TRBV6-5
J: TRBJ1-2
D: TRBD1
length: 14
CDR3: CASSYVPDREGYTF
DNA: TGTGCCAGCAGTTACGTTCCGGACAGGGAAGGCTACACCTTC

size: .
V: TRBV7-2
J: TRBJ2-6
D: .
length: 16
CDR3: CASSLRGARGANVLTF
DNA: TGTGCCAGCAGCTTACGTGGGGCGCGAGGGGCCAACGTCCTGACTTTC

size: .
V: TRBV7-3
J: TRBJ2-3
D: TRBD2
length: 16
CDR3: CASEGLAGGQGDTQYF
DNA: TGTGCCAGCGAGGGACTAGCGGGAGGGCAAGGGGATACGCAGTATTTT

size: once
V: TRBV6-1
J: TRBJ1-4
D: .
length: 14
CDR3: CASSEAVFGEKLFF
DNA: TGTGCCAGCAGTGAAGCTGTTTTCGGTGAAAAACTGTTTTTT

size: .
V: TRBV28
J: TRBJ1-2
D: .
length: 13
CDR3: CASSEILSSGYTF
DNA: TGTGCCAGCAGTGAGATTCTTTCGAGCGGCTACACCTTC

size: .
V: TRBV7-2
J: TRBJ1-1
D: .
length: 14
CDR3: CASSLEGSGTEAFF
DNA: TGTGCCAGCAGCTTGGAAGGGTCGGGGACTGAAGCTTTCTTT

size: once
V: TRBV5-1
J: TRBJ1-1
D: .
length: 15
CDR3: CASSSDGTPNTEAFF
DNA: TGCGCCAGCAGCTCCGACGGGACTCCGAACACTGAAGCTTTCTTT

size: .
V: TRBV5-4
J: TRBJ2-5
D: .
length: 16
CDR3: CASSLEASFLGETQYF
DNA: TGTGCCAGCAGCTTGGAGGCTAGCTTCCTTGGAGAGACCCAGTACTTC

size: few
V: TRBV27
J: TRBJ2-7
D: TRBD2
length: 14
CDR3: CASSLAGGATEQYF
DNA: TGTGCCAGCAGTTTAGCGGGGGGCGCAACCGAGCAGTACTTC

size: .
V: TRBV18
J: TRBJ1-6
D: .
length: 19
CDR3: CASSPKQGNPSSYNSPLHF
DNA: TGTGCCAGCTCACCAAAACAGGGTAACCCGAGCTCCTATAATTCACCCCTCCACTTT

size: .
V: TRBV15
J: TRBJ2-1
D: TRBD2
length: 13
CDR3: CATGTSEYNEQFF
DNA: TGTGCCACCGGGACTAGCGAATACAATGAGCAGTTCTTC

size: .
V: TRBV25-1
J: TRBJ1-3
D: .
length: 14
CDR3: CASSEQGSWNTIYF
DNA: TGTGCCAGCAGTGAGCAGGGCAGTTGGAACACCATATATTTT

size: .
V: TRBV3-1/TRBV3-2
J: TRBJ1-2
D: .
length: 15
CDR3: CASSQELGGRGGYTF
DNA: TGTGCCAGCAGCCAAGAGCTCGGCGGACGGGGTGGCTACACCTTC

size: .
V: TRBV10-3
J: TRBJ2-1
D: TRBD2
length: 14
CDR3: CAIDKREGGSEQFF
DNA: TGTGCCATCGACAAGCGGGAGGGGGGGAGTGAGCAGTTCTTC

size: .
V: TRBV24-1
J: TRBJ2-3
D: TRBD2
length: 14
CDR3: CATSGLAGTDTQYF
DNA: TGTGCCACCTCCGGACTAGCGGGGACAGATACGCAGTATTTT

size: .
V: TRBV18
J: TRBJ2-1
D: .
length: 17
CDR3: CASSPGPLDRLYNEQFF
DNA: TGTGCCAGCTCACCTGGGCCACTCGACCGACTATACAATGAGCAGTTCTTC

size: .
V: TRBV9
J: TRBJ1-4
D: .
length: 15
CDR3: CASSPRDSTNEKLFF
DNA: TGTGCCAGCAGCCCCCGGGACTCAACTAATGAAAAACTGTTTTTT

size: .
V: TRBV6-4
J: TRBJ1-5
D: TRBD1
length: 15
CDR3: CASSAGTGFGQPQHF
DNA: TGTGCCAGCAGCGCCGGGACAGGGTTTGGACAGCCCCAGCATTTT

size: once
V: TRBV6-5
J: TRBJ2-5
D: TRBD1
length: 15
CDR3: CASSYGDRVAETQYF
DNA: TGTGCCAGCAGTTATGGGGACAGGGTGGCAGAGACCCAGTACTTC

size: .
V: TRBV19
J: TRBJ1-1
D: .
length: 14
CDR3: CASSRPGKATEAFF
DNA: TGTGCCAGTAGTAGGCCGGGGAAGGCCACTGAAGCTTTCTTT

size: few
V: TRBV12-3/TRBV12-4
J: TRBJ2-7
D: TRBD1
length: 11
CDR3: CASRDRGEQYF
DNA: TGTGCCAGCAGAGACAGGGGTGAGCAGTACTTC

size: .
V: TRBV28
J: TRBJ1-4
D: .
length: 17
CDR3: CASSLSGGAATNEKLFF
DNA: TGTGCCAGCAGTTTATCTGGGGGCGCAGCAACTAATGAAAAACTGTTTTTT

size: .
V: TRBV13
J: TRBJ2-2
D: .
length: 14
CDR3: CASRAASYTGELFF
DNA: TGTGCCAGCAGGGCAGCGTCCTACACCGGGGAGCTGTTTTTT

size: once
V: TRBV6-1
J: TRBJ2-7
D: TRBD2
length: 17
CDR3: CASSELRLAGMTYEQYF
DNA: TGTGCCAGCAGTGAACTCCGACTAGCGGGTATGACCTACGAGCAGTACTTC

size: .
V: TRBV7-2
J: TRBJ1-4
D: .
length: 14
CDR3: CASSLVWGPEKLFF
DNA: TGTGCCAGCAGCTTAGTCTGGGGGCCTGAAAAACTGTTTTTT

size: .
V: TRBV27
J: TRBJ2-7
D: TRBD2
length: 15
CDR3: CASSSPGTSVYEQYF
DNA: TGTGCCAGCAGTAGTCCCGGGACTAGCGTCTACGAGCAGTACTTC

size: .
V: TRBV7-9
J: TRBJ2-3
D: TRBD2
length: 14
CDR3: CASSLLAGKDTQYF
DNA: TGTGCCAGCAGCTTACTAGCGGGGAAAGATACGCAGTATTTT

size: .
V: TRBV5-1
J: TRBJ1-3
D: TRBD1
length: 15
CDR3: CASSLLKDRGDTIYF
DNA: TGCGCCAGCAGCCTTCTCAAGGACAGGGGAGACACCATATATTTT

size: few
V: TRBV14
J: TRBJ1-1
D: .
length: 16
CDR3: CASSQITGRRNTEAFF
DNA: TGTGCCAGCAGCCAAATTACAGGGAGAAGGAACACTGAAGCTTTCTTT